The next 9 T cell receptor beta chains were all read from a single sample in a study of blood T cell repertoires in COVID-19. Libraries were prepared by immunoSEQ multiplex PCR; TCRdb keeps only in-frame clonotypes and omits some of them. The data show around 75,000 clones, 65% to 85% seen once. What was sequenced was peripheral blood. The receptors here all came from a man between 45 and 60 years old with COVID-19, enrolled during active disease.

This clone was counted once. This chain links TRBV21-1 with TRBJ2-2; TRBD1 reflects the table's D call only, with no check against the DNA. TRBV21-1 is listed as a pseudogene. The CDR3 covers 22 residues. As DNA, the CDR3 is TGTGCCAGCAGCAAAGTAGTTAGGTTCTCGTGGGACAGAGAGCTGAACACCGGGGAGCTGTTTTTT. Translating gives CASSKVVRFSWDRELNTGELFF.

The chain carries TRBV7-8 and TRBJ2-5, with D perhaps TRBD2 (5 bases). The ends were cut back, 2 bases at V and 5 bases at J, with 15 bases in the middle. There are 15 residues in the CDR3. The germline V gene has CDR1 SGHVS and CDR2 FQNEAQ. CDR3 in amino acids: CASSLIASIYETQYF. DNA of the CDR3: TGTGCCAGCAGCTTAATCGCTAGCATTTACGAGACCCAGTACTTC.

This sequence joins TRBV5-5 and TRBJ2-5; a possible D gene is TRBD1 (5 bases). V lost 0 bases and J 5 bases, leaving 11 bases between the germline ends. The CDR3 consists of 14 residues. The germline gives CDR1 SGHKS, CDR2 YYEKEE (reference sequence). For the CDR3, the DNA is TGTGCCAGCAGCTTGGCCCAGAACAGGGAGACCCAGTACTTC. As protein: CASSLAQNRETQYF.

This chain connects TRBV28 to TRBJ1-3, with a tentative D call TRBD1 (6 bases). The CDR3 is made up of 14 amino acids. V was shortened by 5 bases and J by 4 bases, with 12 bases between the two germline ends. From germline, CDR1 is MDHEN and CDR2 SYDVKM. The CDR3 DNA is TGTGCCAGCAGTATGATACAGGGAGGAAACACCATATATTTT. It yields the protein CASSMIQGGNTIYF.

The chain recombines TRBV28 with TRBJ2-7; 8 bases line up with TRBD1. J was trimmed by 6 bases and V by 6 bases; bases with no gene match: 13. The CDR3 spans 15 residues. The germline CDR1 and CDR2 sequences are MDHEN and SYDVKM. For the CDR3, the DNA is TGTGCCAGCAGCGCCCCACGGGACAGGACAAGCGAGCAGTACTTC. It yields the protein CASSAPRDRTSEQYF.

The chain is built from TRBV3-1 (or the pseudogene TRBV3-2) and TRBJ2-1; TRBD2 agrees at 13 bases. The CDR3 has 14 residues. Germline V lookup: CDR1 LGHDT, CDR2 YNNKEL (reference sequence). The V and J ends lost 2 bases and 9 bases, in that order; junction bases with no gene match: 1. As DNA, the CDR3 is TGTGCCAGCAGCCAATGGACTAGCGGGAGTGAGCAGTTCTTC. Amino acid sequence: CASSQWTSGSEQFF.

This rearrangement joins TRBV27 to TRBJ2-2; maybe TRBD2 (5 bases). Germline CDR1 reads MNHEY; CDR2 reads SMNVEV (reference sequence). The CDR3 length is 16 residues. Trimming cost V 5 bases and J 4 bases, with 17 bases left between them. As DNA, the CDR3 is TGTGCCAGCAGTACCTTAGTGGGAAGCGGCACCGGGGAGCTGTTTTTT. It encodes CASSTLVGSGTGELFF.

This clone was detected a few times. The genes are TRBV3-1 (or the pseudogene TRBV3-2) and TRBJ2-4; D is possibly TRBD2 (6 bases). CDR1 and CDR2 (germline): LGHDT, YNNKEL (reference sequence). The CDR3 sequence is 17 residues long. V dropped 2 bases and J dropped 0 bases, with 14 bases sitting between them. In DNA form, the CDR3 reads TGTGCCAGCAGCCAACCCAGCGGAGGGCTAGCCAAAAACATTCAGTACTTC. It is translated as CASSQPSGGLAKNIQYF.

The gene calls are TRBV10-1 and TRBJ2-3, with a tentative D call TRBD1 (6 bases). The germline V gene encodes CDR1 WNHNN and CDR2 SYGVQD (reference sequence). Trimming cost V 11 bases and J 2 bases, with 11 bases left between them. This CDR3 region has 12 residues. The CDR3, as DNA: TGCGCCGGGGACATCGCCACAGATACGCAGTATTTT. Protein product: CAGDIATDTQYF.